This entry is about one T cell receptor beta chain. Its target is unknown. This entry is derived from a study of T-cell memory formation after mild COVID-19. For the study at large: The TCR clusters were mostly specific to one donor. Study-wide results and caveats: Nothing confirmed that second-wave clones peaking on day 37 were specific for SARS-CoV-2. Contracting clones from day 15 to 85 had balanced CD4/CD8; later expanders favoured CD4+.

MiXCR was run by TCRdb on the 5' RACE reads, yielding one entry per CDR3 protein. The table records about 110,000 distinct CDR3 sequences, about a sixth of them present only once. Germline values: CDR1 LGHDT, CDR2 YNNKEL (reference sequence). V dropped 4 bases and J dropped 7; count of bases not matched to a gene: 13. The CDR3 extends over 16 amino acids. The TCR comes from a man aged 18 to 29 who had mild COVID-19 (a few samples of this study predate the infection). Cell type and time point are not known. The J gene is TRBJ2-1, the V gene TRBV3-1, with 7 bases identical to TRBD1. The specimen was PBMCs or a T cell subset sorted from them (not recorded which). CDR3 sequence (DNA): TGTGCCAGCAGCCGACAGGGCAGTGCGGCTCTGAATGAGCAGTTCTTC. The encoded protein is CASSRQGSAALNEQFF.